These 30 T cell receptor beta chains came from one sample sequenced in a study of blood T cell repertoires in COVID-19. TCRdb's copy holds only in-frame clones and misses some; the assay was immunoSEQ multiplex PCR. The repertoire includes over 65,000 clones, about 78% of them detected once, and more than 35% sits in the top ten. Sequenced input: peripheral blood. Receptors were obtained from a man aged 60-69 years with COVID-19, enrolled during active disease.

The chain couples TRBV29-1 to TRBJ2-4; 12 bases agree with TRBD1. This CDR3 comprises 14 residues. Germline V gene data show CDR1 as SQVTM and CDR2 as ANQGSEA. J gave up 2 bases and V 6 bases, and 2 bases lay outside the gene matches. The CDR3 loop reads CSVGTGGTKNIQYF. CDR3 bases: TGCAGCGTGGGGACAGGGGGCACCAAAAACATTCAGTACTTC.

V gene TRBV20-1 combines with J gene TRBJ2-1; TRBD2 aligns across 13 bases. This CDR3 has 18 amino acids. The germline V gene encodes CDR1 DFQATT and CDR2 SNEGSKA (reference sequence). V trimming: 3 bases; J trimming: 10 bases; junction bases outside the gene matches: 18. CDR3 bases: TGCAGTGCTAGTCTAACTAGCGGGAGGGTCCCGGTATCTCGGGAGCAGTTCTTC. This sequence encodes CSASLTSGRVPVSREQFF.

The CDR3 bases are TGCGCCAGCAGCTCGTCCGGGACTCTCGAGCAGTACTTC. Its translation is CASSSSGTLEQYF. This chain connects TRBV5-1 to TRBJ2-7, with TRBD2 as a possible D gene (6 bases). The germline gives CDR1 SGHRS, CDR2 YFSETQ. The CDR3 extends over 13 amino acids. The V end lost 3 bases, the J end lost 6 bases, and 13 bases lay between the germline ends.

This chain connects TRBV7-3 to TRBJ2-6, with TRBD2 matching 10 bases. Losses at the gene ends were 2 bases for V and 0 bases for J; bases not matched to a gene: 7. From germline, CDR1 is SGHTA and CDR2 FQGTGA. The CDR3 sequence is 19 residues long. In DNA form, the CDR3 reads TGTGCCAGCAGCTTACCGACCCTAGCGGGAGTCTCTGGGGCCAACGTCCTGACTTTC. Translation: CASSLPTLAGVSGANVLTF.

CDR3: CASSFFYQPQHF. CDR3 nucleotide sequence: TGTGCCAGCAGCTTCTTCTATCAGCCCCAGCATTTT. J is TRBJ1-5 and V is TRBV7-9; D not resolved. There are 12 residues in the CDR3. The germline V and J ends were trimmed by 3 bases and 5 bases, with 5 bases remaining between them. Germline values: CDR1 SEHNR, CDR2 FQNEAQ (reference sequence).

The chain uses TRBV6-4 and TRBJ2-2; 10 positions match TRBD1. Germline CDR1 MRHNA, CDR2 SNTAGT. The length of the CDR3 is 16 residues. The J segment lost 0 bases and the V segment lost 5 bases, leaving 3 bases of the junction unmatched. The CDR3 here is CASSRGTGANTGELFF. DNA of the CDR3: TGTGCCAGCAGTCGAGGGACAGGGGCGAACACCGGGGAGCTGTTTTTT.

The chain couples TRBV5-1 to TRBJ2-3, with 7 positions matching TRBD2. CDR3 length: 17 amino acids. Germline V CDR1 and CDR2: SGHRS, YFSETQ. J gave up 0 bases and V 4 bases, and 11 bases lay outside the gene matches. This CDR3 is CASSTGASGISTDTQYF. The CDR3 region has the DNA TGCGCCAGCAGCACGGGAGCCAGCGGGATTAGCACAGATACGCAGTATTTT.

V is TRBV5-1 and J is TRBJ2-7, with D perhaps matching TRBD1 (6 bases). The germline V gene encodes CDR1 SGHRS and CDR2 YFSETQ. The V gene lost 4 bases and the J gene lost 4 bases, with 12 bases spanning the gap. This CDR3 has 13 amino acids. The CDR3 nucleotides read TGCGCCAGCAGCCCACAGGGACCTTACGAGCAGTACTTC. It yields the protein CASSPQGPYEQYF.

V is TRBV3-1 (or the pseudogene TRBV3-2) and J is TRBJ2-3; D is perhaps TRBD2 (6 bases). V was cut by 3 bases and J by 0 bases, with 10 bases left in between. CDR3 length: 15 residues. Germline lookup yields CDR1 LGHDT and CDR2 YNNKEL (reference sequence). In DNA, the CDR3 is TGTGCCAGCAGCCAGGAGGGAAGGAGCACAGATACGCAGTATTTT. This codes for CASSQEGRSTDTQYF.

The rearrangement links TRBV10-3 to TRBJ1-1; 11 bases line up with TRBD1. CDR3 length: 16 residues. V dropped 4 bases and J dropped 1; count of bases not matched to a gene: 5. Germline V gene data show CDR1 as ENHRY and CDR2 as SYGVKD. The chain's CDR3 is CAISAGQGAWNTEAFF. The CDR3 DNA follows: TGTGCCATCAGTGCCGGACAGGGGGCATGGAACACTGAAGCTTTCTTT.

This chain connects TRBV30 to TRBJ1-1, with D unresolved. The CDR3 totals 15 residues. Trimming stripped 2 bases from V and 0 bases from J, with 13 bases between. Per the germline V gene, CDR1 is GTSNPN and CDR2 is SVGIG (reference sequence). The CDR3 DNA follows: TGTGCCTGGAGTAACTCTCCAGGTATGAACACTGAAGCTTTCTTT. This codes for CAWSNSPGMNTEAFF.

The chain has TRBV19 and TRBJ1-4; D unresolved. The CDR3 contains 15 residues. V gave up 3 bases and J gave up 3 bases, with 11 bases separating them. Germline lookup yields CDR1 LNHDA and CDR2 SQIVND (reference sequence). CDR3 DNA sequence: TGTGCCAGTAGTATGGGGAGGGCGGCTAATGAAAAACTGTTTTTT. Translated: CASSMGRAANEKLFF.

This sequence joins TRBV7-2 and TRBJ1-1; no reliable D call. The CDR3 sequence is 13 residues long. Germline assignment: CDR1 SGHTA and CDR2 FQGNSA. Between the trimmed V and J ends, which lost 3 bases and 8 bases, there was a span of 13 bases. The CDR3 sequence is CASSFPGVREAFF. CDR3 coding DNA: TGTGCCAGCAGCTTCCCCGGGGTGCGGGAAGCTTTCTTT.

V is TRBV28 and J is TRBJ2-7, with D perhaps TRBD2 (6 bases). This CDR3 is 15 amino acids long. CDR1 is MDHEN and CDR2 is SYDVKM in the germline V gene. Trimming removed 6 bases from V and 6 bases from J, with 21 bases in between. The CDR3 loop reads CASSSGDRASSEQYF. The CDR3 DNA reads TGTGCCAGCAGCTCGGGAGATAGGGCATCGTCCGAGCAGTACTTC.

The rearrangement uses TRBV29-1 and TRBJ1-1; TRBD1 matches at 8 bases. The CDR3 is made up of 13 amino acids. V was pared by 4 bases and J by 4 bases, with 5 bases of the junction left unmatched. Germline CDR1 is SQVTM and CDR2 is ANQGSEA. The CDR3 DNA reads TGCAGCGTTGGAACAGGGGGAGGCACTGAAGCTTTCTTT. This codes for CSVGTGGGTEAFF.

This rearrangement joins TRBV14 to TRBJ1-1, with unresolved D. With 0 bases removed from V and 0 bases from J, the gap between germline ends came to 8 bases. The CDR3 covers 15 residues. CDR1 is SGHDN, CDR2 FVKESK, per germline. In nucleotides, the CDR3 is TGTGCCAGCAGCCAAGAGGGCAGGCTGAACACTGAAGCTTTCTTT. Encoded protein: CASSQEGRLNTEAFF.

The V call is TRBV5-6, the J call TRBJ1-1, with 7 bases identical to TRBD1. Per the germline V gene, CDR1 is SGHDT and CDR2 is YYEEEE. V was clipped by 4 bases and J by 4 bases; unmatched bases: 7. The CDR3 covers 14 residues. The CDR3, as DNA: TGTGCCAGCAGCAGAACAGGGGTTGCCACTGAAGCTTTCTTT. This sequence encodes CASSRTGVATEAFF.

J is TRBJ2-5 and V is TRBV19; perhaps TRBD2 as D (5 bases). CDR1 LNHDA and CDR2 SQIVND come from the germline V gene (reference sequence). Trimming stripped 6 bases from V and 4 bases from J, with 12 bases between. This CDR3 is built from 13 residues. CDR3 loop: CASSTLAGETQYF. The CDR3 nucleotides are TGTGCCAGTAGCACCCTGGCGGGAGAGACCCAGTACTTC. Full variable domain (remainder filled in from reference TRBV19 and TRBJ2-5): DGGITQSPKYLFRKEGQNVTLSCEQNLNHDAMYWYRQDPGQGLRLIYYSQIVNDFQKGDIAEGYSVSREKKESFPLTVTSAQKNPTAFYLCASSTLAGETQYFGPGTRLLVL.

This clone was seen once. The chain is built from TRBV29-1 and TRBJ2-5, with D unclear. Between the trimmed V and J ends, which lost 2 bases and 5 bases, there was a span of 6 bases. The CDR3 loop spans 11 amino acids. Germline assignment: CDR1 SQVTM and CDR2 ANQGSEA. The CDR3 region is CSVETRETQYF. CDR3 DNA sequence: TGCAGCGTTGAAACGCGCGAGACCCAGTACTTC.

V usage is TRBV7-9 and J usage is TRBJ1-1; 11 nucleotides line up with TRBD1. Germline values: CDR1 SEHNR, CDR2 FQNEAQ (reference sequence). The V and J ends lost 1 base and 4 bases, in that order; junction bases with no gene match: 5. The CDR3 has 16 residues. CDR3 in amino acids: CASSLGGTGGFTEAFF. The CDR3 DNA reads as TGTGCCAGCAGCTTAGGGGGGACAGGGGGATTCACTGAAGCTTTCTTT.

V and J are TRBV15 and TRBJ2-1, with 8 bases matching TRBD1. The CDR3 loop spans 16 amino acids. CDR1 is LNHNV, CDR2 YYDKDF, per germline (reference sequence). The ends lost 8 bases at V and 6 bases at J; junction bases unmatched: 15. The CDR3 nucleotides read TGTGCCACCCTGATAGGCGGACAGGGTGTGTTCAATGAGCAGTTCTTC. As protein: CATLIGGQGVFNEQFF.

This sequence joins TRBV18 and TRBJ1-2; TRBD1 aligns across 7 bases. Per the germline V gene, CDR1 is KGHSH and CDR2 is LQKENI. V lost 3 bases to trimming and J lost 6 bases; unmatched junction nucleotides: 4. The CDR3 runs to 13 residues. The chain's CDR3 is CASSPDRFDGYTF. CDR3 DNA sequence: TGTGCCAGCTCACCGGACAGGTTCGATGGCTACACCTTC.

The chain uses TRBV6-2 or TRBV6-3 and TRBJ1-2; 9 nucleotides match TRBD1. CDR1 is MNHEY, CDR2 SVGEGT, per germline. The junction had 4 bases not matched to a gene; V was cut back by 5 bases and J by 0 bases. This CDR3 comprises 15 residues. The CDR3 region is CASSRRDRANYGYTF. CDR3 bases: TGTGCCAGCAGTCGCAGGGACAGGGCTAACTATGGCTACACCTTC.

This clone has a single count. The chain joins TRBV7-6 to TRBJ2-1, with TRBD2 identical over 7 bases. This CDR3 has 12 amino acids. Germline-derived CDR1 and CDR2 are SGHVS and FNYEAQ. With V trimmed by 6 bases and J by 7 bases, 3 bases remained unmatched. Here the CDR3 DNA reads TGTGCCAGCAGGAACGGGGGGAATGAGCAGTTCTTC. Protein product: CASRNGGNEQFF.

The rearrangement joins TRBV6-2 or TRBV6-3 to TRBJ2-1, with 8 nucleotides matching TRBD1. The V segment lost 6 bases and the J segment 10 bases; nucleotides outside the gene matches: 23. Per the germline V gene, CDR1 is MNHEY and CDR2 is SVGEGT. The CDR3 loop spans 18 amino acids. The CDR3 DNA sequence: TGTGCCAGCAGCCCCGCTGGACAGGGTCCCTGGGGGAGCGGAGAGCAGTTCTTC. Residues: CASSPAGQGPWGSGEQFF.

V gene TRBV11-1 combines with J gene TRBJ1-3; a possible D gene is TRBD1 (5 bases). This CDR3 is built from 15 residues. CDR1 and CDR2 from the germline V gene are SGHAT and FQDESV (reference sequence). Trimming took 1 base from V and 0 from J, leaving 7 bases between them. In DNA form, the CDR3 reads TGTGCCAGCAGCTTAGACGACAGCTCTGGAAACACCATATATTTT. It codes for CASSLDDSSGNTIYF.

The genes are TRBV9 and TRBJ1-1; D is ambiguous. Germline CDR1 reads SGDLS; CDR2 reads YYNGEE. The length of the CDR3 is 14 residues. Trimming stripped 3 bases from V and 0 bases from J, with 9 bases between. The CDR3 reads CASSAGGMNTEAFF. Written as DNA, the CDR3 is TGTGCCAGCAGCGCCGGCGGGATGAACACTGAAGCTTTCTTT.

This clone showed up just a few times. The rearrangement joins TRBV19 to TRBJ2-3, with a possible D match to TRBD1 (6 bases). CDR3 size: 14 residues. Germline CDR1 reads LNHDA; CDR2 reads SQIVND (reference sequence). V gave up 10 bases and J gave up 0 bases, with 14 bases separating them. The CDR3 sequence is CATKSRGSTDTQYF. In nucleotides, the CDR3 is TGTGCCACGAAAAGCAGGGGTAGCACAGATACGCAGTATTTT.

This chain links TRBV10-1 with TRBJ2-7, with 7 bases identical to TRBD2. The CDR3 is 15 residues long. Germline values: CDR1 WNHNN, CDR2 SYGVQD (reference sequence). The junction had 14 bases not matched to a gene; V was cut back by 8 bases and J by 4 bases. The CDR3 sequence is CASEPEGLSAYEQYF. CDR3 sequence (DNA): TGCGCCAGCGAGCCTGAGGGACTAAGTGCTTACGAGCAGTACTTC.

V gene TRBV4-3 combines with J gene TRBJ2-3; D perhaps matches TRBD1 (6 bases). Trimming removed 1 base at V and 7 bases at J, with 18 bases between. Germline V gene lookup returns CDR1 LGHNA and CDR2 YSLEER. There are 16 residues in the CDR3. The CDR3 loop reads CASSQVTQGWGNTQYF. CDR3 DNA sequence: TGCGCCAGCAGCCAAGTAACGCAGGGGTGGGGAAATACGCAGTATTTT.